In this sample, the clone carrying this T cell receptor beta chain turned up a few times. Its target is not known. Trimming at V came to 2 bases and at J to 0 bases, leaving 1 base not matched to a gene. This CDR3 has 15 residues. From germline, CDR1 is SEHNR and CDR2 FQNEAQ (reference sequence). TCRdb itself ran the reads through MiXCR, one entry per CDR3 protein. The sample contains approximately 250,000 distinct CDR3 sequences, 20% to 25% of which appear only once. The data were obtained in a study of T cell repertoires in cytomegalovirus infection. Study findings and constraints: Clonotypes of TCR beta that were HLA-C-restricted and CMV-specific dominated the ex vivo response.

The sample consisted of CD8+ T cells from PBMCs. The clonotype comes from a human donor in good health (CMV status not recorded). Some clones in this sample may be carry-over from other donors' samples. The chain carries TRBV7-9 and TRBJ1-3; 7 bases align to TRBD1. The chain's CDR3 is CASSLRDSSGNTIYF. CDR3 nucleotides: TGTGCCAGCAGCTTAAGGGACAGCTCTGGAAACACCATATATTTT.